A selection of T cell receptor beta chains follows, all from one sample in a study of OX40 agonist ivuxolimab in advanced cancers. Using immunoSEQ multiplex PCR, the repertoire was profiled, and TCRdb retains in-frame clones only, with some absent. The table includes about 60,000 clones, around nine tenths detected once. This sample comprised CD4+ or CD8+ T cells sorted from blood, obtained in a trial of the OX40 agonist ivuxolimab. The source of these receptors is an adult with an advanced solid tumor such as melanoma, head and neck, liver or kidney cancer. The CDR3 runs from the conserved cysteine through the conserved F or W. The D gene is left open where the match is weak. Size is stated for part of the rows, as once, few or many counts, or as a class when the clone is expanded.

TRBJ2-2 | TRBV27 | - | - | CASSLVTANTGELFF | TGTGCCAGCAGTTTGGTAACAGCGAACACCGGGGAGCTGTTTTTT
TRBJ2-3 | TRBV19 | TRBD2 | - | CASSIVSGTSGGDTQYF | TGTGCCAGTAGTATAGTGTCTGGGACTAGCGGCGGAGATACGCAGTATTTT
TRBJ1-1 | TRBV7-9 | TRBD1 | - | CASSQGETEAFF | TGTGCCAGCAGCCAGGGGGAGACTGAAGCTTTCTTT
TRBJ2-1 | TRBV7-3 | TRBD2 | - | CASSASGREQFF | TGTGCCAGCAGCGCTAGCGGGAGAGAGCAGTTCTTC
TRBJ2-4 | TRBV19 | TRBD2 | - | CASSRGIAGGPDIQYF | TGTGCCAGTAGTAGAGGAATAGCGGGAGGGCCAGACATTCAGTACTTC
TRBJ1-1 | TRBV5-1 | - | - | CASSSRTSRTEAFF | TGCGCCAGCAGCAGTAGGACCTCGCGGACTGAAGCTTTCTTT
TRBJ2-7 | TRBV27 | - | - | CASSLAGEGHEQYF | TGTGCCAGCAGCCTAGCAGGGGAGGGCCACGAGCAGTACTTC
TRBJ2-5 | TRBV2 | TRBD2 | - | CASSDPSGPQETQYF | TGTGCCAGCAGTGACCCTAGCGGTCCTCAAGAGACCCAGTACTTC
TRBJ1-2 | TRBV6-1 | - | - | CASSVITTNYGYTF | TGTGCCAGCAGTGTAATAACTACTAACTATGGCTACACCTTC
TRBJ2-3 | TRBV6-5 | TRBD2 | - | CASRAGVSTDTQYF | TGTGCCAGCAGAGCGGGGGTTAGCACAGATACGCAGTATTTT
TRBJ1-6 | TRBV7-9 | - | - | CATMEDGYSPLHF | TGTGCCACCATGGAGGATGGATATTCACCCCTCCACTTT
TRBJ2-7 | TRBV5-1 | - | - | CASSSKGGEQYF | TGCGCCAGCAGCTCTAAGGGCGGCGAGCAGTACTTC
TRBJ2-2 | TRBV5-1 | - | - | CASSLVFRENTGELFF | TGCGCCAGCAGCTTGGTATTCAGGGAGAACACCGGGGAGCTGTTTTTT
TRBJ1-5 | TRBV30 | - | - | CAWSVGADNQPQHF | TGTGCCTGGAGTGTAGGGGCAGATAATCAGCCCCAGCATTTT
TRBJ1-4 | TRBV23-1 | - | - | CAPTGHNEKLFF | TGCGCCCCCACCGGGCATAATGAAAAACTGTTTTTT
TRBJ1-1 | TRBV2 | - | - | CASKSTGNTEAFF | TGTGCCAGCAAGTCTACGGGGAACACTGAAGCTTTCTTT
TRBJ2-3 | TRBV4-1 | TRBD2 | - | CASSQDSGTSGPDTQYF | TGCGCCAGCAGCCAAGATTCCGGGACTAGCGGCCCAGATACGCAGTATTTT
TRBJ2-1 | TRBV5-1 | TRBD2 | once | CASSRTSGTSYNEQFF | TGCGCCAGCAGCCGGACTAGCGGGACGTCCTACAATGAGCAGTTCTTC
TRBJ2-3 | TRBV5-4 | TRBD2 | - | CASSFRAGGPIMQYF | TGTGCCAGCAGCTTTCGAGCGGGAGGGCCTATTATGCAGTATTTT
TRBJ1-1 | TRBV30 | - | - | CAWSLGGSTEAFF | TGTGCCTGGAGCTTAGGGGGGAGCACTGAAGCTTTCTTT
TRBJ2-3 | TRBV6-5 | - | - | CASRVGGASTDTQYF | TGTGCCAGCAGAGTGGGCGGGGCTAGCACAGATACGCAGTATTTT
TRBJ1-5 | TRBV30 | - | medium-sized | CACGSQPQHF | TGTGCCTGCGGGAGTCAGCCCCAGCATTTT
TRBJ2-1 | TRBV5-4 | - | - | CASSFVGQGAEFF | -
TRBJ1-2 | TRBV6-5 | - | - | CASSHYQGSYGYTF | TGTGCCAGCAGCCACTACCAGGGGAGCTATGGCTACACCTTC
TRBJ2-7 | TRBV27 | - | - | CASGSYREQYF | TGTGCCAGCGGGTCGTACCGAGAGCAGTACTTC
TRBJ2-1 | TRBV19 | TRBD2 | - | CASSISGRGNEQFF | TGTGCCAGTAGTATCAGCGGGAGGGGGAATGAGCAGTTCTTC
TRBJ1-2 | TRBV11-2 | - | - | CASSSWRTGIYGYTF | TGTGCCAGCAGCTCTTGGAGGACGGGGATCTATGGCTACACCTTC
TRBJ2-5 | TRBV27 | - | - | CASSLSGGPRRIQETQYF | TGTGCCAGCAGTTTATCGGGGGGGCCTCGTAGGATCCAAGAGACCCAGTACTTC
TRBJ2-7 | TRBV18 | TRBD1 | - | CASSPPGQGSHEQYF | TGTGCCAGCTCACCCCCGGGACAGGGGTCCCACGAGCAGTACTTC
TRBJ1-1 | TRBV5-1 | - | few | CASSPRGVNTEAFF | TGCGCCAGCAGCCCGCGTGGGGTGAACACTGAAGCTTTCTTT
TRBJ2-6 | TRBV4-2 | TRBD1 | - | CASGTGALGANVLTF | TGTGCCAGCGGGACAGGGGCACTTGGGGCCAACGTCCTGACTTTC
TRBJ2-2 | TRBV5-8 | TRBD1 | - | CAHRGTGELFF | TGTGCCCACAGGGGTACCGGGGAGCTGTTTTTT
TRBJ2-2 | TRBV7-3 | - | - | CASSLKTGIPGELFF | TGTGCCAGCAGCTTAAAAACAGGGATCCCCGGGGAGCTGTTTTTT
TRBJ2-7 | TRBV9 | - | - | CASSRGLGREQYF | TGTGCCAGCAGCAGGGGACTGGGCAGGGAGCAGTACTTC
TRBJ1-2 | TRBV6-5 | - | - | CASSQTTGYYGYTF | TGTGCCAGCAGTCAGACTACAGGGTACTATGGCTACACCTTC
TRBJ2-1 | TRBV11-2 | TRBD2 | - | CASTAGGKASYNEQFF | TGTGCCAGCACCGCCGGGGGGAAGGCCTCCTACAATGAGCAGTTCTTC
TRBJ1-5 | TRBV18 | - | few | CASSATGLFNQPQHF | TGTGCCAGCTCAGCCACAGGGTTGTTCAACCAGCCCCAGCATTTT
TRBJ1-1 | TRBV2 | - | - | CASSLLTEAFF | TGTGCCAGCAGTTTACTCACTGAAGCTTTCTTT
TRBJ2-5 | TRBV28 | TRBD2 | - | CASMGAGGVQETQYF | TGTGCCAGCATGGGGGCGGGAGGAGTACAAGAGACCCAGTACTTC
TRBJ2-7 | TRBV5-4 | - | - | CASSLELRDQYF | TGTGCCAGCAGCTTGGAACTAAGAGACCAGTACTTC
TRBJ1-3 | TRBV18 | - | - | CASSPFDSTSGNTIYF | TGTGCCAGCTCACCTTTCGACAGTACCTCTGGAAACACCATATATTTT
TRBJ2-7 | TRBV6-5 | - | - | CASSSSTGYGQYF | TGTGCCAGCAGTTCCTCCACAGGCTATGGGCAGTACTTC
TRBJ2-1 | TRBV25-1 | - | - | CASRGSHLLGEQFF | TGTGCCAGCAGAGGGTCCCACCTCCTAGGTGAGCAGTTCTTC
TRBJ1-2 | TRBV7-3 | - | - | CASSLDRTLNYGYTF | TGTGCCAGCAGCTTAGACCGGACTTTGAACTATGGCTACACCTTC
TRBJ2-7 | TRBV12-1 | - | few | CASSPLGEVQYF | TGTGCCAGCAGCCCCCTCGGGGAGGTACAATACTTC